Sequencing of this T cell receptor beta chain was carried out in a study of graft-versus-host responses after intestinal transplantation. On the study more broadly: Those transplanted obtained multivisceral, liver-intestinal, or isolated intestinal grafts. Study observations and caveats: Recipient marrow showed GvH clones, some seen first in ileum or blood.

As regards this clone: The antigen remains undetermined.

CDR3 length: 12 amino acids. Germline values: CDR1 GTSNPN, CDR2 SVGIG (reference sequence). Trimming took off 1 base at V and 8 bases at J, with 8 bases between the two ends. Repertoires were generated with immunoSEQ multiplex PCR, while TCRdb's copy carries only in-frame clones and drops some. The sample contains 11,000 to 15,000 clones, around 77% of which appear only once. Tissue processing of the graft released intraepithelial and lamina propria lymphocytes from it. Sequenced material: ileum tissue, taken approximately 27 days after intestinal transplant. The origin of this receptor is a human patient who received an intestinal transplant, so some T cells may come from the graft donor. The chain is built from TRBV30 and TRBJ1-4; D not resolved. For the CDR3, the DNA is TGTGCCTGGAGTGAGGCGGGCGAAAAACTGTTTTTT. Translating gives CAWSEAGEKLFF.